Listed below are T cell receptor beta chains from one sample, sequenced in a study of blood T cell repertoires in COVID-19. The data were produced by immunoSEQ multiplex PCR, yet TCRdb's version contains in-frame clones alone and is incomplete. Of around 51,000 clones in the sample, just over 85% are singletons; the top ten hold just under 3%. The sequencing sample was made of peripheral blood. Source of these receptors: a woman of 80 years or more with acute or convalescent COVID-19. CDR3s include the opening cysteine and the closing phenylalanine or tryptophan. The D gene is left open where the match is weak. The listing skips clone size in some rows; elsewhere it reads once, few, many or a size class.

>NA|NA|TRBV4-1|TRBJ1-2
TGCGCCAGCAGCCCTGACCCGACTCTTAACTATGGCTACACCTTC
CASSPDPTLNYGYTF
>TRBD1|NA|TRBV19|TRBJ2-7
TGTGCCAGATGGACAGGGCCCGACTACGAGCAGTACTTC
CARWTGPDYEQYF
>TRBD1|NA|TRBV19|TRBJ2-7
TGTGCCAGTAGTCCCCGACAGGGGGCCCTCTACGAGCAGTACTTC
CASSPRQGALYEQYF
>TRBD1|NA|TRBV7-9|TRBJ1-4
TGTGCCAGCAGCCCAGGGCAGGGGGTGCAAGAAAAACTGTTTTTT
CASSPGQGVQEKLFF
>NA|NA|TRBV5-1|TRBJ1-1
TGCGCCAGCAGCTTGGAAGGACGAGGGGAAGCTTTCTTT
CASSLEGRGEAFF
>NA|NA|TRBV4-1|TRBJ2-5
TGCGCCAGCAGCCAAGAGGATGGAGGGACCCAGTACTTC
CASSQEDGGTQYF
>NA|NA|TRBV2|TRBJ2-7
TGTGCCAGCACCACACAGGTGGGGTCCTACGAGCAGTACTTC
CASTTQVGSYEQYF
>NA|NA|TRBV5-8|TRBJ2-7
TGTGCCAGCAGCTCGGGACTCCCCCCGGGGGAGCAGTACTTC
CASSSGLPPGEQYF
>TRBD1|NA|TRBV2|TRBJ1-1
TGTGCCAGCATGACTTCCAGGGGGCCCACTGAAGCTTTCTTT
CASMTSRGPTEAFF
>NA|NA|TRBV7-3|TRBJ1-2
TGTGCCAGCAGCTCGGGAACTAACTATGGCTACACCTTC
CASSSGTNYGYTF
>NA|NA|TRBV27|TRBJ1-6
TGTGCCAGCAGTTCTAGGGGAAATTCACCCCTCCACTTT
CASSSRGNSPLHF
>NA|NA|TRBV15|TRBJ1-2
TGTGCCACCAGCGGACTTAGAGAGCGCGGCTACACCTTC
CATSGLRERGYTF
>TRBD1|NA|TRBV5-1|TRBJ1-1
TGCGCCAGCAGCTCAGACAGGGCTTATAGGAACACTGAAGCTTTCTTT
CASSSDRAYRNTEAFF
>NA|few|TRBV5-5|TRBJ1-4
TGTGCCAGCAGCTTGGAAGGCGGGGGTGGTGAAAAACTGTTTTTT
CASSLEGGGGEKLFF
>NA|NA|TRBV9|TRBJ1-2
TGTGCCAGCAGCGTAGGCGGCGGTAGGTATGGCTACACCTTC
CASSVGGGRYGYTF
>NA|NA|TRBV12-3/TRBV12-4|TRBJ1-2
TGTGCCAGCAGTTTAGGACAGAACTATGGCTACACCTTC
CASSLGQNYGYTF
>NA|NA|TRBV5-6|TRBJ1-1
TGTGCCAGCAGCTTGATCCGAGCAGGGGTCGCTTTCTTT
CASSLIRAGVAFF
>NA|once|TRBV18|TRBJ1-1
TGTGCCAGCTCACCACGGGGGGACACTGAAGCTTTCTTT
CASSPRGDTEAFF
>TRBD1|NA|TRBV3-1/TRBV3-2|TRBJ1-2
TGTGCCAGCAGCCTCACAGGGGGCTATGGCTACACCTTC
CASSLTGGYGYTF
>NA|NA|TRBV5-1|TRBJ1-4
TGCGCCAGCAGCTTGGGCCGGGGTGAAAAACTGTTTTTT
CASSLGRGEKLFF
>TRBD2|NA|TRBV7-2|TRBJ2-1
TGTGCCAGCAGCTTAGCGGGACTAGCGGGGATCAATGAGCAGTTCTTC
CASSLAGLAGINEQFF
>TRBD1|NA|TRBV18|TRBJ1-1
TGTGCCAGCTCACCAATGGGACAGACTCCTGAAGCTTTCTTT
CASSPMGQTPEAFF
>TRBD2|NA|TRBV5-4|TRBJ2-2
TGTGCCAGCAGCTCCGGACTAGCGGGGAGAAACACCGGGGAGCTGTTTTTT
CASSSGLAGRNTGELFF
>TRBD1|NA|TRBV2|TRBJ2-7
TGTGCCAGCAGCTCCGGGACAGGCGGCGCCTACGAGCAGTACTTC
CASSSGTGGAYEQYF
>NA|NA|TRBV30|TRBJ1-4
TGTGCCTCGGGGGGCTGGGGGGAATCCGAAAAACTGTTTTTT
CASGGWGESEKLFF
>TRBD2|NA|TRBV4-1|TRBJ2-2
TGCGCCAGCAGCCAAGAGGGGGGGATCGTTGCCGGGGAGCTGTTTTTT
CASSQEGGIVAGELFF
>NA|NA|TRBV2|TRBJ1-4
TGTGCCAGCAGTGAAGGGGGGGTAGGGGAAAAACTGTTTTTT
CASSEGGVGEKLFF
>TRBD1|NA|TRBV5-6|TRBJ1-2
TGTGCCAGCAGCTTGCGTACGAGCAGGGGGTCATATGGCTACACCTTC
CASSLRTSRGSYGYTF
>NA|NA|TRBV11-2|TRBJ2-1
TGTGCCAGCAGCGGACAGATCTACAATGAGCAGTTCTTC
CASSGQIYNEQFF
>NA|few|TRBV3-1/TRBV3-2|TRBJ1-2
TGTGCCAGCAGCCAAGAGTCAGGGAACCATGGCTACACCTTC
CASSQESGNHGYTF
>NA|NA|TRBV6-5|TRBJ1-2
TGTGCCAGCAGTTACCTAGGACAGCTTGGCGGCTACACCTTC
CASSYLGQLGGYTF
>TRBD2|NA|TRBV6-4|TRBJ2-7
TGTGCCAGCAGTGACTCGAATTTGGGGCGGGGGGCCCCCTACGAGCAGTACTTC
CASSDSNLGRGAPYEQYF
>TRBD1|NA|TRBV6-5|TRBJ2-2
TGTGCCAGCAGTAAAACGACAGGGGGCCCCGGGGAGCTGTTTTTT
CASSKTTGGPGELFF